A single sample gave rise to the 26 T cell receptor beta chains below, sequenced in a study of cytomegalovirus exposure and HLA in healthy donors. Use of 60 Vbeta and 13 Jbeta primers characterized the PCR. Sequencing used immunoSEQ multiplex PCR; TCRdb keeps in-frame clones, though not all of them. The sample lists approximately 160,000 clones; approximately 70% were seen once. Sequencing used PBMCs. The receptor source for this set is a woman in her 40s in good health and CMV-seropositive.

The V gene is TRBV2, the J gene TRBJ2-3, with D possibly matching TRBD1 (7 bases). The germline V and J ends were trimmed by 3 bases and 4 bases, with 20 bases remaining between them. This CDR3 comprises 17 residues. The germline V gene has CDR1 SNHLY and CDR2 FYNNEI. The CDR3 DNA reads as TGTGCCAGCAGTGAGGGGGGATTTAGGGGGCGGTCAGATACGCAGTATTTT. This gives the protein CASSEGGFRGRSDTQYF.

V usage is TRBV15 and J usage is TRBJ2-1, with 8 bases identical to TRBD2. The CDR3 contains 20 residues. CDR1 and CDR2 (germline): LNHNV, YYDKDF (reference sequence). With V trimmed by 1 base and J by 1 base, 15 bases remained unmatched. CDR3 DNA sequence: TGTGCCACCAGCAGAGGCAGGGCCAGCGGGAGTCCCGTATCCTACAATGAGCAGTTCTTC. Protein: CATSRGRASGSPVSYNEQFF.

The chain is built from TRBV6-1 and TRBJ2-5, with no clear D. The end of the DNA aligns better with TRBJ2-7, so the J call may be wrong. The CDR3 extends over 12 amino acids. Germline assignment: CDR1 MNHNS and CDR2 SASEGT. The CDR3 region has the DNA TGTGCCAGCAGTGAATGGGCCTACGAGCAGTACTTC. It codes for CASSEWAYEQYF.

The CDR3 DNA reads TGTGCCAGCTCACCACCGGAACTATACGAGCAGTACTTC. Its translation: CASSPPELYEQYF. The chain recombines TRBV18 with TRBJ2-7; no clear D gene. The V and J ends lost 0 bases and 4 bases respectively, with 7 bases between them. The CDR3 extends over 13 amino acids. CDR1 and CDR2 from the germline V gene are KGHSH and LQKENI.

The chain is built from TRBV6-5 and TRBJ1-3; a weak D match, TRBD1 (5 bases). The ends were cut back, 0 bases at V and 7 bases at J, with 13 bases in the middle. The CDR3 runs 15 residues. The germline CDR1 and CDR2 sequences are MNHEY and SVGAGI. CDR3 bases: TGTGCCAGCAGTTACTCAGGCGGGGGTGGGAACACCATATATTTT. The encoded protein is CASSYSGGGGNTIYF.

The rearrangement uses TRBV19 and TRBJ1-6; D remains unclear. The CDR3 loop spans 15 amino acids. V lost 1 base, J lost 5 bases, and 9 bases lay in between. The V gene's germline CDR1 is LNHDA and CDR2 SQIVND (reference sequence). CDR3 coding DNA: TGTGCCAGTAGTATAGGGCAGGTGAATAATTCACCCCTCCACTTT. It codes for CASSIGQVNNSPLHF.

This clone was seen a few times. The chain couples TRBV7-9 to TRBJ1-1; TRBD1 matches 7 bases. The CDR3 runs to 13 residues. Germline CDR1 is SEHNR and CDR2 is FQNEAQ (reference sequence). The V segment lost 4 bases and the J segment 5 bases; nucleotides outside the gene matches: 4. CDR3 nucleotides: TGTGCCAGCAGCTCAGGGGGACGGACTGAAGCTTTCTTT. Amino acid sequence: CASSSGGRTEAFF.

This clone was detected a few times. DNA of the CDR3: TGTGCCAGCAGCCCCTCGGGTGCGAGTGAAAAACTGTTTTTT. It specifies CASSPSGASEKLFF. V usage is TRBV9 and J usage is TRBJ1-4; D is unclear. The CDR3 spans 14 residues. Germline V gives CDR1 SGDLS, CDR2 YYNGEE. The germline V and J ends were trimmed by 4 bases and 7 bases, with 14 bases remaining between them.

The V and J genes are TRBV6-6 and TRBJ1-2; 7 nucleotides align to TRBD1. The CDR3 consists of 15 residues. The V segment lost 5 bases and the J segment 4 bases; nucleotides outside the gene matches: 10. Per germline, CDR1 MNHNY and CDR2 SVGAGI (reference sequence). The CDR3 reads CASSTIPGQSYGYTF. For the CDR3, the DNA is TGTGCCAGCAGTACGATCCCGGGACAGAGCTATGGCTACACCTTC.

V usage is TRBV6-5 and J usage is TRBJ1-5, with TRBD1 matching 8 bases. The CDR3 extends over 14 amino acids. After removal of 6 bases from V and 0 bases from J, the junction contained 1 base not matched to a gene. Germline V gene sequence: CDR1 MNHEY, CDR2 SVGAGI. CDR3 coding DNA: TGTGCCAGCAGGGACAGGGATAGCAATCAGCCCCAGCATTTT. Residues: CASRDRDSNQPQHF.

This sequence joins TRBV28 and TRBJ2-7; TRBD2 matches 7 bases. Trimming at V came to 6 bases and at J to 3 bases, leaving 11 bases not matched to a gene. The germline CDR1 and CDR2 sequences are MDHEN and SYDVKM. The CDR3 is 15 residues long. Written as DNA, the CDR3 is TGTGCCAGCAGCCTCACTCGGGACTACAGCTACGAGCAGTACTTC. This translates into CASSLTRDYSYEQYF.

The CDR3 sequence: CASLREVPGNQPQHF. The CDR3 DNA reads TGTGCCAGCTTAAGGGAGGTCCCTGGCAATCAGCCCCAGCATTTT. The chain recombines TRBV2 with TRBJ1-5; the D is unclear. Looked up from germline, CDR1 is SNHLY and CDR2 is FYNNEI. V was shortened by 8 bases and J by 2 bases, with 16 bases between the two germline ends. This CDR3 comprises 15 residues.

The chain links TRBV7-2 to TRBJ1-5, with 7 nucleotides matching TRBD1. V was pared by 5 bases and J by 0 bases, with 13 bases of the junction left unmatched. The CDR3 contains 18 residues. Germline V gene data show CDR1 as SGHTA and CDR2 as FQGNSA. CDR3 coding DNA: TGTGCCAGCAGCAGTAACAGGGGTGGGACCGATAGCAATCAGCCCCAGCATTTT. Amino acid sequence: CASSSNRGGTDSNQPQHF.

The rearrangement links TRBV10-3 to TRBJ1-1; TRBD1 might be the D (6 bases). Trimming cost V 5 bases and J 4 bases, with 14 bases left between them. This CDR3 spans 14 amino acids. Germline CDR1 reads ENHRY; CDR2 reads SYGVKD. The CDR3 spells CAISSSGAVTEAFF. CDR3 coding DNA: TGTGCCATCAGTTCGTCAGGGGCGGTCACTGAAGCTTTCTTT.

The V and J genes are TRBV4-1 and TRBJ2-7; TRBD1 agrees at 11 bases. The germline V gene encodes CDR1 MGHRA and CDR2 YSYEKL. The J segment lost 8 bases and the V segment lost 5 bases, leaving 11 bases of the junction unmatched. CDR3 length: 15 amino acids. The CDR3: CASSSTRDRGRKQYF. The CDR3 DNA follows: TGCGCCAGCAGCTCAACTCGGGACAGGGGGAGAAAGCAGTACTTC.

The V call is TRBV5-4, the J call TRBJ2-5; D is possibly TRBD2 (6 bases). The length of the CDR3 is 14 residues. From germline, CDR1 is SGHNT and CDR2 YYREEE (reference sequence). Trimming removed 0 bases at V and 5 bases at J, with 11 bases between. The CDR3 region is CASSLAGGRETQYF. Written as DNA, the CDR3 is TGTGCCAGCAGCTTGGCCGGGGGTCGGGAGACCCAGTACTTC.

The chain employs TRBV4-3 and TRBJ2-7; 9 nucleotides line up with TRBD1. This CDR3 spans 14 amino acids. J lost 2 bases, V lost 4 bases, and 3 bases had no gene match. CDR1 is LGHNA and CDR2 is YSLEER in the germline V gene. As DNA, the CDR3 is TGCGCCAGCAGCCCTAGGACAGGGGCCTACGAGCAGTACTTC. Residues: CASSPRTGAYEQYF.

In DNA, the CDR3 is TGTGCCAGCAGCCCCCGGACTAGCTACGAGCAGTACTTC. It translates to CASSPRTSYEQYF. V gene TRBV11-2 combines with J gene TRBJ2-7, with 7 bases aligning to TRBD2. CDR1 SGHAT and CDR2 FQNNGV come from the germline V gene. The CDR3 is made up of 13 amino acids. J gave up 3 bases and V 5 bases, and 4 bases lay outside the gene matches.

This clone turned up a few times. The chain employs TRBV7-9 and TRBJ2-1; D gene uncertain. Trimming removed 5 bases at V and 4 bases at J, with 12 bases between. The CDR3 is 14 residues long. Germline CDR1 and CDR2: SEHNR and FQNEAQ (reference sequence). As DNA, the CDR3 is TGTGCCAGCAGCACCCAAACGCAGTACAATGAGCAGTTCTTC. Its translation: CASSTQTQYNEQFF.

This rearrangement joins TRBV15 to TRBJ2-3; 11 bases fit TRBD2. The CDR3 loop spans 16 amino acids. Germline loops: CDR1 LNHNV, CDR2 YYDKDF (reference sequence). The ends lost 5 bases at V and 1 base at J; junction bases unmatched: 5. The CDR3 protein is CATSLGLAGGTDTQYF. CDR3 in DNA: TGTGCCACCAGCTTAGGACTAGCGGGTGGCACAGATACGCAGTATTTT. The full variable domain, its missing parts supplied by reference TRBV15 and TRBJ2-3, is DAMVIQNPRYQVTQFGKPVTLSCSQTLNHNVMYWYQQKSSQAPKLLFHYYDKDFNNEADTPDNFQSRRPNTSFCFLDIRSPGLGDTAMYLCATSLGLAGGTDTQYFGPGTRLTVL.

This chain joins TRBV5-4 and TRBJ2-5, with D hard to call. The CDR3 is 14 amino acids. Germline V gene lookup returns CDR1 SGHNT and CDR2 YYREEE (reference sequence). V was shortened by 0 bases and J by 2 bases, with 8 bases between the two germline ends. The CDR3 spells CASSLVARQETQYF. The CDR3 DNA is TGTGCCAGCAGCTTGGTGGCCAGGCAAGAGACCCAGTACTTC.

In the case of this clone: The junction departs from germline at one end; a sequencing error may be responsible. The chain combines TRBV7-9 with TRBJ2-1; possible D gene TRBD2, 7 bases. The length of the CDR3 is 16 residues. Germline CDR1 and CDR2: SEHNR and FQNEAQ (reference sequence). CDR3 coding DNA: TGTTCCAGCACCCCAGGGGCTAGCGGCTCCTACAATGAGCAGTTCTTC. Translation gives CSSTPGASGSYNEQFF.

This clone was counted a few times. The V call is TRBV19, the J call TRBJ1-1; unclear D gene. Looked up from germline, CDR1 is LNHDA and CDR2 is SQIVND (reference sequence). Trimming removed 3 bases from V and 5 bases from J, with 7 bases in between. The CDR3 is 12 amino acids. DNA of the CDR3: TGTGCCAGTAGTATCCCCAGGACTGAAGCTTTCTTT. This codes for CASSIPRTEAFF.

The chain uses TRBV15 and TRBJ1-2; weak D call: TRBD1 (5 bases). Germline-derived CDR1 and CDR2 are LNHNV and YYDKDF (reference sequence). Trimming stripped 8 bases from V and 4 bases from J, with 23 bases between. This CDR3 is 16 amino acids long. CDR3 bases: TGTGCCACCGGGGGGGACCTTGGAACGGCCATCTATGGCTACACCTTC. Protein product: CATGGDLGTAIYGYTF.

The V gene is TRBV29-1, the J gene TRBJ2-4; possible D gene TRBD1, 6 bases. Germline loops: CDR1 SQVTM, CDR2 ANQGSEA. V was cut by 6 bases and J by 2 bases, with 14 bases left in between. The CDR3 is 14 amino acids. In nucleotides, the CDR3 is TGCAGCGTAGGGACATCGGGTACCAAAAACATTCAGTACTTC. Translation gives CSVGTSGTKNIQYF.

V and J are TRBV7-2 and TRBJ1-3; TRBD1 agrees at 8 bases. Germline loops: CDR1 SGHTA, CDR2 FQGNSA. V lost 3 bases, J lost 1 base, and 2 bases stayed unmatched. The CDR3 spans 15 residues. The CDR3 loop reads CASSFYRGSGNTIYF. The CDR3 DNA is TGTGCCAGCAGCTTCTACAGGGGGTCTGGAAACACCATATATTTT. The full variable domain, in which reference TRBV7-2 and TRBJ1-3 provide the parts outside the CDR3, is GAGVSQSPSNKVTEKGKDVELRCDPISGHTALYWYRQSLGQGLEFLIYFQGNSAPDKSGLPSDRFSAERTGGSVSTLTIQRTQQEDSAVYLCASSFYRGSGNTIYFGEGSWLTVV.